This entry lists 32 T cell receptor beta chains sequenced from one sample in a study of blood T cell repertoires in COVID-19. The protocol was immunoSEQ multiplex PCR, while the TCRdb copy is restricted to in-frame clones and leaves out a portion. This table has some 44,000 clones, 80% to 95% appearing once. Input material: peripheral blood. These receptors were obtained from a human donor in a cohort sampled during active COVID-19.

The chain is built from TRBV7-2 and TRBJ2-5, with 9 bases aligning to TRBD1. Germline assignment: CDR1 SGHTA and CDR2 FQGNSA. With V trimmed by 1 base and J by 3 bases, 3 bases remained unmatched. This CDR3 region has 15 residues. CDR3 protein: CASSLVGTGKETQYF. Here the CDR3 DNA reads TGTGCCAGCAGCTTAGTTGGGACAGGGAAAGAGACCCAGTACTTC.

The V gene is TRBV4-3, the J gene TRBJ1-5, with a weak D call TRBD1 (5 bases). CDR1 is LGHNA and CDR2 is YSLEER in the germline V gene. Deletions cut 0 bases from V and 5 bases from J, with 11 bases between. The CDR3 contains 15 residues. CDR3 protein: CASSQEGREYQPQHF. CDR3 DNA sequence: TGCGCCAGCAGCCAAGAAGGCAGGGAATATCAGCCCCAGCATTTT.

The V gene is TRBV6-5, the J gene TRBJ1-1; tentative D call: TRBD1 (5 bases). This CDR3 has 15 amino acids. Germline CDR1 and CDR2: MNHEY and SVGAGI. Between the trimmed V and J ends, which lost 4 bases and 5 bases, there was a span of 17 bases. CDR3 amino acids: CASSWEGMVGTEAFF. Written as DNA, the CDR3 is TGTGCCAGCAGTTGGGAGGGGATGGTGGGGACTGAAGCTTTCTTT.

This clone occurred once. V and J are TRBV29-1 and TRBJ2-1; D is ambiguous. Deletions cut 8 bases from V and 3 bases from J, with 8 bases between. Germline V gene sequence: CDR1 SQVTM, CDR2 ANQGSEA. The CDR3 extends over 11 amino acids. The CDR3, as DNA: TGCAGCTTGCGGAGCTACAATGAGCAGTTCTTC. Encoded protein: CSLRSYNEQFF.

The rearrangement uses TRBV5-6 and TRBJ1-5; no clear D gene. With 2 bases removed from V and 1 base from J, the gap between germline ends came to 10 bases. The CDR3 spans 15 residues. Germline lookup yields CDR1 SGHDT and CDR2 YYEEEE. The DNA for the CDR3 is TGTGCCAGCAGCTTCGGCAGGCGAAGCAATCAGCCCCAGCATTTT. It translates to CASSFGRRSNQPQHF.

The sample holds one count of this clone. The chain combines TRBV21-1 with TRBJ2-4; the listed D gene, TRBD2, was not tested against the DNA. TRBV21-1 is shown as a pseudogene. This CDR3 region has 21 residues. This CDR3 reads CASSKIGGSSNNSLAKNIQYF. The CDR3 DNA sequence: TGTGCCAGCAGCAAAATTGGTGGGAGCAGTAACAATTCGCTAGCCAAAAACATTCAGTACTTC.

The J gene is TRBJ2-1, the V gene TRBV29-1, with 9 bases lining up with TRBD2. The CDR3 is made up of 16 amino acids. The J segment lost 0 bases and the V segment lost 2 bases, leaving 5 bases of the junction unmatched. Germline-derived CDR1 and CDR2 are SQVTM and ANQGSEA. The CDR3 region is CSVESSGEPSYNEQFF. In DNA, the CDR3 is TGCAGCGTTGAATCTAGCGGGGAACCCTCCTACAATGAGCAGTTCTTC.

The chain is built from TRBV20-1 and TRBJ2-3; D may be TRBD1 (5 bases). This CDR3 has 14 amino acids. V was cut by 3 bases and J by 2 bases, with 12 bases left in between. Germline V gene data show CDR1 as DFQATT and CDR2 as SNEGSKA (reference sequence). The CDR3 here is CSASNRLITDTQYF. In nucleotides, the CDR3 is TGCAGTGCTAGTAACAGGCTTATCACAGATACGCAGTATTTT.

The chain links TRBV2 to TRBJ2-1; 8 bases line up with TRBD2. The CDR3 extends over 14 amino acids. V lost 6 bases and J lost 5; bases outside the gene matches: 6. In germline, CDR1 is SNHLY, CDR2 FYNNEI. The CDR3 DNA reads TGTGCCAGCAGGCCGGGAGGGTTCAACAATGAGCAGTTCTTC. Protein: CASRPGGFNNEQFF.

With regard to this clone: The junction departs from the called germline gene at one end, perhaps through a read error. Written as DNA, the CDR3 is TGTGCCATCAGTGAGTCAACTAGCGGGACGCACTTC. It specifies CAISESTSGTHF. The chain joins TRBV10-3 to TRBJ2-5; 10 bases map to TRBD2. Looked up from germline, CDR1 is ENHRY and CDR2 is SYGVKD. CDR3 length: 12 amino acids.

In DNA, the CDR3 is TGTGCCAGCGCCCCGGGACGGGGGGGAGAGACCCAGTACTTC. It is translated as CASAPGRGGETQYF. The chain combines TRBV6-5 with TRBJ2-5; 8 bases line up with TRBD2. V lost 8 bases and J lost 4; bases outside the gene matches: 9. CDR1 MNHEY and CDR2 SVGAGI come from the germline V gene. CDR3 length: 14 amino acids.

The rearrangement links TRBV15 to TRBJ2-1; 7 positions match TRBD1. Per the germline V gene, CDR1 is LNHNV and CDR2 is YYDKDF (reference sequence). This CDR3 is built from 15 residues. Trimming took 2 bases from V and 3 from J; bases not matched to a gene: 4. The CDR3 bases are TGTGCCACCAGCAGAAACCGGGACAGCTACAATGAGCAGTTCTTC. Protein: CATSRNRDSYNEQFF. The full variable domain, in which reference TRBV15 and TRBJ2-1 provide the parts outside the CDR3, is DAMVIQNPRYQVTQFGKPVTLSCSQTLNHNVMYWYQQKSSQAPKLLFHYYDKDFNNEADTPDNFQSRRPNTSFCFLDIRSPGLGDTAMYLCATSRNRDSYNEQFFGPGTRLTVL.

V is TRBV28 and J is TRBJ1-5, with D maybe TRBD1 (5 bases). The V end was cut by 3 bases, the J end by 9 bases, with 24 bases between. This CDR3 comprises 17 residues. Germline CDR1 reads MDHEN; CDR2 reads SYDVKM. Written as DNA, the CDR3 is TGTGCCAGCAGTTTCCGGGACGGGAGAACTCTAATGGGGCCCCAGCATTTT. Protein: CASSFRDGRTLMGPQHF.

Comments on this clone: A read error may account for a junction end that differs from germline. The genes are TRBV5-5 and TRBJ2-7; D may be TRBD2 (5 bases). Germline V gene lookup returns CDR1 SGHKS and CDR2 YYEKEE (reference sequence). The CDR3 sequence is 12 residues long. This chain's CDR3 is CASSLWATRGNF. Written as DNA, the CDR3 is TGTGCCAGCAGCTTGTGGGCAACCCGAGGGAACTTC.

The chain employs TRBV5-6 and TRBJ1-6; D perhaps matches TRBD1 (5 bases). CDR3 length equals 13 residues. Germline V gene sequence: CDR1 SGHDT, CDR2 YYEEEE. Trimming took 5 bases from V and 14 from J, leaving 17 bases between them. The CDR3 loop is CASSWRTGGALHF. CDR3 DNA sequence: TGTGCCAGCAGTTGGAGGACCGGGGGGGCCCTCCACTTT.

The chain employs TRBV6-5 and TRBJ2-6; D is possibly TRBD1 (6 bases). Germline V gives CDR1 MNHEY, CDR2 SVGAGI. V lost 6 bases and J 0 bases, leaving 9 bases between the germline ends. This CDR3 region has 15 residues. CDR3 sequence: CASSWTDSGANVLTF. The CDR3 coding sequence is TGTGCCAGCAGCTGGACAGACTCTGGGGCCAACGTCCTGACTTTC.

The J gene is TRBJ1-1, the V gene TRBV5-1; no clear D gene. CDR3 size: 14 residues. V lost 0 bases and J lost 1, with 7 bases in between. Germline CDR1 SGHRS, CDR2 YFSETQ. CDR3: CASSLGATNTEAFF. CDR3 coding DNA: TGCGCCAGCAGCTTGGGAGCAACGAACACTGAAGCTTTCTTT.

The V and J genes are TRBV2 and TRBJ1-5; D gene ambiguous. The germline CDR1 and CDR2 sequences are SNHLY and FYNNEI. V was shortened by 6 bases and J by 5 bases, with 11 bases between the two germline ends. CDR3 length: 13 amino acids. CDR3 sequence reads: CASSPREDQPQHF. The CDR3 nucleotides read TGTGCCAGCAGCCCCCGTGAGGATCAGCCCCAGCATTTT.

The gene calls are TRBV6-5 and TRBJ2-7, with TRBD2 identical over 7 bases. After removal of 6 bases from V and 3 bases from J, the junction contained 8 bases not matched to a gene. CDR1 and CDR2 from the germline V gene are MNHEY and SVGAGI. The CDR3 covers 14 residues. This CDR3 reads CASRALAGVYEQYF. The CDR3 bases are TGTGCCAGCAGGGCCCTGGCGGGGGTCTACGAGCAGTACTTC.

V gene TRBV27 combines with J gene TRBJ2-1; 7 bases agree with TRBD1. This CDR3 region has 14 residues. CDR1 and CDR2 from the germline V gene are MNHEY and SMNVEV (reference sequence). Unmatched junction bases numbered 4, after V lost 5 bases and J lost 3 bases. CDR3 residues: CASSRTGVYNEQFF. CDR3 nucleotide sequence: TGTGCCAGCAGTCGTACAGGGGTCTACAATGAGCAGTTCTTC.

This clone has a single count. This chain connects TRBV7-6 to TRBJ2-1, with 9 bases matching TRBD2. Trimming at V came to 3 bases and at J to 7 bases, leaving 4 bases not matched to a gene. CDR1 and CDR2 (germline): SGHVS, FNYEAQ. CDR3 length: 14 residues. This CDR3 reads CASSLSGGLNEQFF. The CDR3 nucleotides read TGTGCCAGCAGCTTGAGCGGGGGGTTGAATGAGCAGTTCTTC. The full variable domain, its missing parts supplied by reference TRBV7-6 and TRBJ2-1, is GAGVSQSPRYKVTKRGQDVALRCDPISGHVSLYWYRQALGQGPEFLTYFNYEAQQDKSGLPNDRFSAERPEGSISTLTIQRTEQRDSAMYRCASSLSGGLNEQFFGPGTRLTVL.

The genes are TRBV19 and TRBJ1-2; 9 bases fit TRBD1. CDR1 and CDR2 (germline): LNHDA, SQIVND (reference sequence). CDR3 length: 15 amino acids. J gave up 4 bases and V 5 bases, and 8 bases lay outside the gene matches. The CDR3: CASSASQGAVYGYTF. The CDR3 DNA sequence: TGTGCCAGTAGTGCCTCACAGGGGGCTGTCTATGGCTACACCTTC.

This clone was observed once. One end of the junction fails to match germline, which may point to a read error. The chain carries TRBV14 and TRBJ2-7, with 10 bases matching TRBD2. Looked up from germline, CDR1 is SGHDN and CDR2 is FVKESK. The CDR3 is 14 residues long. Written as DNA, the CDR3 is TGTGCCAGCAGCCAAGCAGGGACTAGCGCGGGTGCGAACTTC. It codes for CASSQAGTSAGANF.

This chain joins TRBV5-1 and TRBJ2-3; TRBD2 matches at 8 bases. V dropped 5 bases and J dropped 2; count of bases not matched to a gene: 10. Germline lookup yields CDR1 SGHRS and CDR2 YFSETQ. CDR3 length: 16 residues. Here the CDR3 reads CASRLSTSGYTDTQYF. CDR3 sequence (DNA): TGCGCCAGCAGACTTTCTACTAGCGGCTACACAGATACGCAGTATTTT.

The chain is built from TRBV19 and TRBJ1-1; the D gene is possibly TRBD1 (5 bases). There are 16 residues in the CDR3. Germline V gene lookup returns CDR1 LNHDA and CDR2 SQIVND (reference sequence). V lost 5 bases and J lost 4, with 20 bases in between. As DNA, the CDR3 is TGTGCCAGTAGTGGCGCTGGACGGAGAAGGGGCACTGAAGCTTTCTTT. Its protein is CASSGAGRRRGTEAFF.

The J gene is TRBJ1-6, the V gene TRBV6-5, with TRBD1 matching 8 bases. V gave up 8 bases and J gave up 11 bases; unmatched junction bases: 14. The germline V gene encodes CDR1 MNHEY and CDR2 SVGAGI. CDR3 length equals 15 residues. In DNA form, the CDR3 reads TGTGCCAGCGAATTTTCCGGGACAGGCTCGACACCCCTCCACTTT. This encodes CASEFSGTGSTPLHF.

This sequence joins TRBV19 and TRBJ2-3; D is possibly TRBD2 (6 bases). Germline CDR1 reads LNHDA; CDR2 reads SQIVND (reference sequence). The ends were cut back, 4 bases at V and 0 bases at J, with 14 bases in the middle. The CDR3 loop spans 16 amino acids. CDR3 nucleotide sequence: TGTGCCAGTAGTACCCGCTCCGGGACTAGCACAGATACGCAGTATTTT. As protein: CASSTRSGTSTDTQYF. The variable domain in full, with the rest retrieved from reference TRBV19 and TRBJ2-3, is DGGITQSPKYLFRKEGQNVTLSCEQNLNHDAMYWYRQDPGQGLRLIYYSQIVNDFQKGDIAEGYSVSREKKESFPLTVTSAQKNPTAFYLCASSTRSGTSTDTQYFGPGTRLTVL.

The table lists this clone with a count of one. The CDR3 DNA follows: TGTGCCAGCAGCTCATCGACAGCGAACACTGAAGCTTTCTTT. It translates to CASSSSTANTEAFF. V usage is TRBV7-9 and J usage is TRBJ1-1, with D possibly TRBD1 on 5 matching bases. The germline V gene encodes CDR1 SEHNR and CDR2 FQNEAQ (reference sequence). V was pared by 4 bases and J by 1 base, with 10 bases between. CDR3 size: 14 residues.

This sequence joins TRBV27 and TRBJ2-5; D gene unclear. Trimming removed 0 bases at V and 5 bases at J, with 10 bases between. The CDR3 is made up of 14 amino acids. CDR1 is MNHEY and CDR2 is SMNVEV in the germline V gene (reference sequence). CDR3 amino acids: CASSLSVQAETQYF. The CDR3 coding sequence is TGTGCCAGCAGTTTATCGGTCCAGGCCGAGACCCAGTACTTC.

This clone was recorded only once. This chain connects TRBV18 to TRBJ2-7; D might be TRBD1 (6 bases). Trimming stripped 0 bases from V and 3 bases from J, with 9 bases between. The germline V gene encodes CDR1 KGHSH and CDR2 LQKENI. This CDR3 is built from 14 residues. The CDR3 DNA reads TGTGCCAGCTCACCACCGGGACAAAGCTACGAGCAGTACTTC. Its protein product is CASSPPGQSYEQYF.

The rearrangement links TRBV18 to TRBJ2-7; no firm D call. This CDR3 comprises 12 residues. The V gene lost 3 bases and the J gene lost 12 bases, with 15 bases spanning the gap. Germline CDR1 reads KGHSH; CDR2 reads LQKENI. The CDR3 nucleotides are TGTGCCAGCTCACCGACCGGAGAACTCCTGTACTTC. Translating it yields CASSPTGELLYF. The full variable domain, its missing parts supplied by reference TRBV18 and TRBJ2-7, is NAGVMQNPRHLVRRRGQEARLRCSPMKGHSHVYWYRQLPEEGLKFMVYLQKENIIDESGMPKERFSAEFPKEGPSILRIQQVVRGDSAAYFCASSPTGELLYFGPGTRLTVT.

This sequence joins TRBV7-3 and TRBJ2-3; 7 nucleotides line up with TRBD1. With V trimmed by 5 bases and J by 1 base, 3 bases remained unmatched. The CDR3 is 14 residues long. Germline assignment: CDR1 SGHTA and CDR2 FQGTGA. CDR3 bases: TGTGCCAGCAGCATTCAGGGGGGCACAGATACGCAGTATTTT. This sequence encodes CASSIQGGTDTQYF.